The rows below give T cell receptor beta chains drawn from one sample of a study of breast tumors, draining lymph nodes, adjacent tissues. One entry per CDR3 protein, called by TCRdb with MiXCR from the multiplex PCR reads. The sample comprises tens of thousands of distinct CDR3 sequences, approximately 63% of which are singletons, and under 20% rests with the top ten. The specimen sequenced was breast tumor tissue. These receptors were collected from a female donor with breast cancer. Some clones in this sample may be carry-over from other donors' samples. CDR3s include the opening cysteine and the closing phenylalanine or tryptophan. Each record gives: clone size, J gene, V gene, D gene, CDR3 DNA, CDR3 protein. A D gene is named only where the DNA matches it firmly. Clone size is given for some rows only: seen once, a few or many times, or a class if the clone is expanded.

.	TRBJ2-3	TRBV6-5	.	TGTGCCAGCAGTTCCGCAGATACGCAGTATTTT	CASSSADTQYF
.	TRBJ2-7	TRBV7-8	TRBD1	TGTGCCAGCAGATATAACAGGGGGCACTACGAGCAGTACTTC	CASRYNRGHYEQYF
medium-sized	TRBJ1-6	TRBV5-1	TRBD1	TGCGCCAGCAGCGCTACCGGGACAGGGGCTAATTCACCCCTCCACTTT	CASSATGTGANSPLHF
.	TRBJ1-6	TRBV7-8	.	TGTGCCAGCAGCTTAGCGTCCGGCAGAGGGACTTCACCCCTCCACTTT	CASSLASGRGTSPLHF
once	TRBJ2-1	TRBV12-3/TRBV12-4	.	TGTGCCAGCAGTTTAATGGCCCTCCACAATGAGCAGTTCTTC	CASSLMALHNEQFF
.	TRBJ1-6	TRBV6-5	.	TGTGCCAGCAGTTACTCGGGCCAGGAGATTAATTCACCCCTCCACTTT	CASSYSGQEINSPLHF
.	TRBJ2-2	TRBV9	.	TGTGCCAGCAGCGTAGGAGGGGTCGGCACCGGGGAGCTGTTTTTT	CASSVGGVGTGELFF
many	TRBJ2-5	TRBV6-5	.	TGTGCCAGCAGTCACTCGAATAGCGGTTGGGCCCAGTACTTC	CASSHSNSGWAQYF
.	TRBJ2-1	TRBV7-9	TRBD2	TGTGCCAGCAGCTCGGTAGCGGGGGGTACTTACAATGAGCAGTTCTTC	CASSSVAGGTYNEQFF
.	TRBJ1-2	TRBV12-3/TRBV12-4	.	TGTGCCAGCAGTCCGACCCAAAATGGCTACACCTTC	CASSPTQNGYTF
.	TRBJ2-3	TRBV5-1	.	TGCGCCAGCAGCTTTAGCACAGATACGCAGTATTTT	CASSFSTDTQYF
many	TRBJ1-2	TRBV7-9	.	TGTGCCAGCAGCTTAGGGGGGAAGTTCGGAATGAATGGCTACGCCTTC	CASSLGGKFGMNGYAF
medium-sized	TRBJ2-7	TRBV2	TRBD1	TGTGCCAGCAGTGAGTCGGGGACAGGGTTATACGAGCAGTACTTC	CASSESGTGLYEQYF
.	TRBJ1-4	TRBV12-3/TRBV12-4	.	TGTGCCAGCAGTTCCGGGGGGGGGGGAGAACTGTTTTTT	CASSSGGGGELFF
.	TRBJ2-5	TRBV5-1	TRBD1	TGCGCCAGCAGCGGGACAGGTCAAGAGACCCAGTACTTC	CASSGTGQETQYF